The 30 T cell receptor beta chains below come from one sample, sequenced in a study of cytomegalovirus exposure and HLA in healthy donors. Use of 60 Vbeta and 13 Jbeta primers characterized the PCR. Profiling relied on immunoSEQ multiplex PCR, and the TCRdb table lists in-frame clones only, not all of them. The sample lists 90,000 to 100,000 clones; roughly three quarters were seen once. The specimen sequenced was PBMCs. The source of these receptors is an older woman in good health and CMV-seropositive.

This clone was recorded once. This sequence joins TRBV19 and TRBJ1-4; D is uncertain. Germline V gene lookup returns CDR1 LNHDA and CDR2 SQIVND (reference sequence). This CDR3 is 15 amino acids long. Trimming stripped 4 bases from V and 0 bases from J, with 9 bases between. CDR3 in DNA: TGTGCCAGTAGTACGGGAGGTACAACTAATGAAAAACTGTTTTTT. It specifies CASSTGGTTNEKLFF.

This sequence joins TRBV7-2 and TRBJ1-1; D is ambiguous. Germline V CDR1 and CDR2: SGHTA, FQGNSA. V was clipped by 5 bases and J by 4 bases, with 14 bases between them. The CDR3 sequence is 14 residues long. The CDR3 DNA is TGTGCCAGCAGCCCGAACAGACACCTCACTGAAGCTTTCTTT. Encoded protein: CASSPNRHLTEAFF.

CDR3 protein: CASSFKGGGETQYF. The CDR3 DNA reads as TGTGCCAGCAGCTTTAAAGGTGGGGGGGAGACCCAGTACTTC. The chain uses TRBV5-4 and TRBJ2-5; perhaps TRBD2 as D (6 bases). Trimming pared 2 bases from V and 5 bases from J, leaving 13 bases between. The CDR3 runs to 14 residues. Germline V gene lookup returns CDR1 SGHNT and CDR2 YYREEE (reference sequence).

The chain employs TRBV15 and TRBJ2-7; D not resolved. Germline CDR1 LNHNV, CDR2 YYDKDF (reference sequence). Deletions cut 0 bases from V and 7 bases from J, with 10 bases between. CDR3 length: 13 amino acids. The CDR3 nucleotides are TGTGCCACCAGCAGAGATCGGGTTGGTGAGCAGTACTTC. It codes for CATSRDRVGEQYF.

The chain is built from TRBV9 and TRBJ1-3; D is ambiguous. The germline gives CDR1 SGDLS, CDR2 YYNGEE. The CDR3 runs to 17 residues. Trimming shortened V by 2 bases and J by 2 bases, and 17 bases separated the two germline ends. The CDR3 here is CASSVSSNRVTGNTIYF. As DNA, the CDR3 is TGTGCCAGCAGCGTGTCATCGAATCGGGTTACTGGAAACACCATATATTTT.

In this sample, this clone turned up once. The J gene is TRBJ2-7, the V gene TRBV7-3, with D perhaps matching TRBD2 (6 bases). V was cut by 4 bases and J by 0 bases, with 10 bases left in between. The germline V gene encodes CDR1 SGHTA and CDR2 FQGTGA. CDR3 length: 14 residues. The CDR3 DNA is TGTGCCAGCAGCTACCAGGGAGGCTCCTACGAGCAGTACTTC. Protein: CASSYQGGSYEQYF.

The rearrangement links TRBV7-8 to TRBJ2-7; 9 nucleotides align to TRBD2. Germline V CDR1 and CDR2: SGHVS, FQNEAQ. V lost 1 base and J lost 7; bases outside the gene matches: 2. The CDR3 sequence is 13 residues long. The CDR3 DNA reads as TGTGCCAGCAGCTTAGTAACTAGCGGGGAGCAGTACTTC. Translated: CASSLVTSGEQYF.

The chain's CDR3 is CASSQDPSGRSSDEQFF. The CDR3 nucleotides are TGTGCCAGCAGCCAAGACCCTAGCGGGAGGAGCTCTGATGAGCAGTTCTTC. J is TRBJ2-1 and V is TRBV4-2, with 11 bases matching TRBD2. The germline CDR1 and CDR2 sequences are LGHNA and YNFKEQ. V shed 0 bases and J 8 bases; nucleotides not matched to a gene: 9. The length of the CDR3 is 17 residues.

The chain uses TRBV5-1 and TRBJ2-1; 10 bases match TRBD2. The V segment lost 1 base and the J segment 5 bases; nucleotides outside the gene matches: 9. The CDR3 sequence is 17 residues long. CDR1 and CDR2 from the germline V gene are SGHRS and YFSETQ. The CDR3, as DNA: TGCGCCAGCAGCTTGAACGGGGGACTAGCGAAGAACAATGAGCAGTTCTTC. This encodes CASSLNGGLAKNNEQFF. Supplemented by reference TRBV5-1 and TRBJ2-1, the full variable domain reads KAGVTQTPRYLIKTRGQQVTLSCSPISGHRSVSWYQQTPGQGLQFLFEYFSETQRNKGNFPGRFSGRQFSNSRSEMNVSTLELGDSALYLCASSLNGGLAKNNEQFFGPGTRLTVL.

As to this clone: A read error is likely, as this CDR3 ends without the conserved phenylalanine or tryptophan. CDR3 sequence reads: CASSSGTGIYGYTL. The CDR3 region has the DNA TGCGCCAGCAGCTCCGGGACAGGGATCTATGGCTACACCCTC. The gene calls are TRBV5-1 and TRBJ1-2; 9 nucleotides align to TRBD1. This CDR3 comprises 14 residues. The V segment lost 3 bases and the J segment 4 bases; nucleotides outside the gene matches: 4. Germline lookup yields CDR1 SGHRS and CDR2 YFSETQ.

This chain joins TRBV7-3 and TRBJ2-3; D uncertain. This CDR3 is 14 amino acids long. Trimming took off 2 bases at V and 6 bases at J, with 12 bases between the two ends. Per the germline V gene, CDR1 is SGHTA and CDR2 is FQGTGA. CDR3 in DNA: TGTGCCAGCAGCTTAGGCTGGTCCGGGGATACGCAGTATTTT. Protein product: CASSLGWSGDTQYF.

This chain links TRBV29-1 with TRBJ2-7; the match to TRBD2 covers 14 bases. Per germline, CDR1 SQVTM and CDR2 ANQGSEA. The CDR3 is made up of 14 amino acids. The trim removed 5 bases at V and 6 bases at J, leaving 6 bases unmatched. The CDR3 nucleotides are TGCAGCGTTCAAGGGACTAGCGGGAGTTCCGAGCAGTACTTC. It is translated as CSVQGTSGSSEQYF.

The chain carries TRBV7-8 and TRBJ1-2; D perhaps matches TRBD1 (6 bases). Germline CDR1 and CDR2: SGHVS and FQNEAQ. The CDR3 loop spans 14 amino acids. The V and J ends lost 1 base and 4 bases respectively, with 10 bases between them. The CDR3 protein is CASSLGGQPYGYTF. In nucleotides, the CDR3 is TGTGCCAGCAGCTTAGGCGGACAGCCCTATGGCTACACCTTC. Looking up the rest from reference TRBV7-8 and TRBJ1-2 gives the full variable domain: GAGVSQSPRYKVAKRGQDVALRCDPISGHVSLFWYQQALGQGPEFLTYFQNEAQLDKSGLPSDRFFAERPEGSVSTLKIQRTQQEDSAVYLCASSLGGQPYGYTFGSGTRLTVV.

CDR3 DNA sequence: TGCGCCAGCAGCCCCCCGGGACAATATAACTATGGCTACACCTTC. Translated, it gives CASSPPGQYNYGYTF. This rearrangement joins TRBV5-1 to TRBJ1-2; weak D call: TRBD1 (6 bases). This CDR3 spans 15 amino acids. Trimming left V 4 bases short and J 1 base short, with 14 bases between. Looked up from germline, CDR1 is SGHRS and CDR2 is YFSETQ.

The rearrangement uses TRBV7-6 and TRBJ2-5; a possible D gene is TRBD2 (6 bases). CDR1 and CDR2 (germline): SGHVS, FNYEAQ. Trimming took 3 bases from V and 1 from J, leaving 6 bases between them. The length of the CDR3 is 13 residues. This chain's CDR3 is CASSLGLQETQYF. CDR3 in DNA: TGTGCCAGCAGCTTGGGACTCCAAGAGACCCAGTACTTC.

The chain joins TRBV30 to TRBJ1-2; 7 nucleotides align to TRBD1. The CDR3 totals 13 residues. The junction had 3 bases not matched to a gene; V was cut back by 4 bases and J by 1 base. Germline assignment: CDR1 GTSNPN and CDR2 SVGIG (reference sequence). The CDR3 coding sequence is TGTGCCTGGACCGCAGGGGGTAACTATGGCTACACCTTC. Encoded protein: CAWTAGGNYGYTF.

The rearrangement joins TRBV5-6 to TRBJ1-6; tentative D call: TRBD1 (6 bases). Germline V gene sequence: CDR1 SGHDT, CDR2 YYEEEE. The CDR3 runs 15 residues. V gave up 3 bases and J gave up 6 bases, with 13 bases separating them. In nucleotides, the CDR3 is TGTGCCAGCAGCTATGGACAGTTATCTAATTCACCCCTCCACTTT. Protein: CASSYGQLSNSPLHF.

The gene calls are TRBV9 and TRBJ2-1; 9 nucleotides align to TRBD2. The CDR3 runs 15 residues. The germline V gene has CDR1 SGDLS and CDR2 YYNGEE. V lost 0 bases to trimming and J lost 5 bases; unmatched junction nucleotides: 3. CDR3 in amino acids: CASSVGSGRNNEQFF. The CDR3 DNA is TGTGCCAGCAGCGTAGGTAGCGGGAGAAACAATGAGCAGTTCTTC.

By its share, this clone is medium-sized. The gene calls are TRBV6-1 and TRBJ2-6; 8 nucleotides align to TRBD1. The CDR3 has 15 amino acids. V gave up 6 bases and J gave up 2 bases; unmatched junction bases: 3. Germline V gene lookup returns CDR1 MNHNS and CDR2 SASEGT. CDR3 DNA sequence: TGTGCCAGCAGCCAGACAGGGGCTGGGGCCAACGTCCTGACTTTC. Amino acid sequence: CASSQTGAGANVLTF.

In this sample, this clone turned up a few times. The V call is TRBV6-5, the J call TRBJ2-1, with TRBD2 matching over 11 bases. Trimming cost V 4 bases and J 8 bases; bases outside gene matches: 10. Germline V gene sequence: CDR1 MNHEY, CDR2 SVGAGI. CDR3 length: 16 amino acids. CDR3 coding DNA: TGTGCCAGCAGTTGGGGAATCGGACTAGCGGGCGATGAGCAGTTCTTC. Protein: CASSWGIGLAGDEQFF.

This CDR3 reads CASSGTLSNYGYTF. DNA of the CDR3: TGTGCCAGCAGCGGGACACTTTCAAACTATGGCTACACCTTC. The J gene is TRBJ1-2, the V gene TRBV2; tentatively, D is TRBD1 (6 bases). V was shortened by 6 bases and J by 2 bases, with 13 bases between the two germline ends. This CDR3 comprises 14 residues. Germline V gene data show CDR1 as SNHLY and CDR2 as FYNNEI.

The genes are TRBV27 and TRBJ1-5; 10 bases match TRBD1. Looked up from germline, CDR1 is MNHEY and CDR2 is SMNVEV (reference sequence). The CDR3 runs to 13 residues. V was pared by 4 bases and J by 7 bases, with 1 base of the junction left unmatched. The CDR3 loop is CASSWDRGQPQHF. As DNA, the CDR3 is TGTGCCAGCAGTTGGGACAGGGGACAGCCCCAGCATTTT.

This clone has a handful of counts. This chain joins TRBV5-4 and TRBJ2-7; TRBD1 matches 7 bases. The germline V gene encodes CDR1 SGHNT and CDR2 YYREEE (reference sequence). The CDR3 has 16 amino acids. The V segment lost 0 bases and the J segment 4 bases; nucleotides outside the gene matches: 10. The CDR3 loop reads CASSLGLGQRPYEQYF. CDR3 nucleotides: TGTGCCAGCAGCTTGGGTCTGGGACAGAGACCATACGAGCAGTACTTC. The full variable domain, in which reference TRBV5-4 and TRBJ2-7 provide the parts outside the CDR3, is ETGVTQSPTHLIKTRGQQVTLRCSSQSGHNTVSWYQQALGQGPQFIFQYYREEENGRGNFPPRFSGLQFPNYSSELNVNALELDDSALYLCASSLGLGQRPYEQYFGPGTRLTVT.

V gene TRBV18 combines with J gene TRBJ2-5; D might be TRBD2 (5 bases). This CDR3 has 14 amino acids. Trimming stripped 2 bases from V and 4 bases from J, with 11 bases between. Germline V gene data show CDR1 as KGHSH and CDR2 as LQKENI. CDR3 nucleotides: TGTGCCAGCTCACCAAGCGGTCTTGGAGAGACCCAGTACTTC. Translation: CASSPSGLGETQYF.

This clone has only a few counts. In nucleotides, the CDR3 is TGCGCCAGCAGTGGGGCCCTTGAAGCTTTCTTT. Its protein is CASSGALEAFF. V gene TRBV10-2 combines with J gene TRBJ1-1, with no clear D. The CDR3 spans 11 residues. V was pared by 4 bases and J by 7 bases, with 7 bases between. Per germline, CDR1 WSHSY and CDR2 SAAADI.

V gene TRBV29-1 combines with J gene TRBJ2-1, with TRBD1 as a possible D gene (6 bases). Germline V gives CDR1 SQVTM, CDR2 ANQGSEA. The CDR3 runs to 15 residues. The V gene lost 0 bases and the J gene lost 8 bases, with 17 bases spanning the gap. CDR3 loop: CSVEEHSTGIDEQFF. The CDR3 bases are TGCAGCGTTGAAGAACATTCCACAGGGATCGATGAGCAGTTCTTC.

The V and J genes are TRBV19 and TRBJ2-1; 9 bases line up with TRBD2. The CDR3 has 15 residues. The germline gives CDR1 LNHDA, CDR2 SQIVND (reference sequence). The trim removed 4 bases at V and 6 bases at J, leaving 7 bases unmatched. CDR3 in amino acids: CASSTYSGRRNEQFF. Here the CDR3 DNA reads TGTGCCAGTAGTACCTATAGCGGGAGACGCAATGAGCAGTTCTTC. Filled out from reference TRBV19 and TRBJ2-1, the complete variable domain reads DGGITQSPKYLFRKEGQNVTLSCEQNLNHDAMYWYRQDPGQGLRLIYYSQIVNDFQKGDIAEGYSVSREKKESFPLTVTSAQKNPTAFYLCASSTYSGRRNEQFFGPGTRLTVL.

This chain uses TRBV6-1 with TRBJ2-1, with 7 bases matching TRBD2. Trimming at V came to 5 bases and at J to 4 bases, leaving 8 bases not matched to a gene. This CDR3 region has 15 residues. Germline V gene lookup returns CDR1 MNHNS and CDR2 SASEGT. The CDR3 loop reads CASSRSSGLYNEQFF. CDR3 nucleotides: TGTGCCAGCAGTAGATCTAGCGGACTGTACAATGAGCAGTTCTTC.

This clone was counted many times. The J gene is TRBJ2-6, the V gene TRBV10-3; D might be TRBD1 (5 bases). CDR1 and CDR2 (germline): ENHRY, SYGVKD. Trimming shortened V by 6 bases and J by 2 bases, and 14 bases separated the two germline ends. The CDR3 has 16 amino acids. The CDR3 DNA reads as TGTGCCATCAGCCGACTCGCAGGGACTGGGGCCAACGTCCTGACTTTC. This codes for CAISRLAGTGANVLTF.

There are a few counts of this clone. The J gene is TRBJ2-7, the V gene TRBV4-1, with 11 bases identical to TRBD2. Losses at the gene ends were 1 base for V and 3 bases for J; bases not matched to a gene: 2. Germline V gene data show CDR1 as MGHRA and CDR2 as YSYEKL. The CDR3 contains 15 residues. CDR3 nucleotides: TGCGCCAGCAGCCAAGGACTAGCGGGATTCTACGAGCAGTACTTC. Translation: CASSQGLAGFYEQYF.